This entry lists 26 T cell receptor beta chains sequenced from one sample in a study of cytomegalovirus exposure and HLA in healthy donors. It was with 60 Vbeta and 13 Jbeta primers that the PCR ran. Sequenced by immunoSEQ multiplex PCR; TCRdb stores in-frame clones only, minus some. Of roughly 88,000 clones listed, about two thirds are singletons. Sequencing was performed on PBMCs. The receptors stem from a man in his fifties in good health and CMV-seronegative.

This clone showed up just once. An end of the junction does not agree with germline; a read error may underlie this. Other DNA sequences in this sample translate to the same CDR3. This CDR3 is CSVEGGQGITDTQYF. In DNA, the CDR3 is TGCAGCGTCGAAGGGGGACAGGGGATAACAGATACGCAGTATTTT. J is TRBJ2-3 and V is TRBV29-1; 10 positions agree with TRBD1. Germline CDR1 and CDR2: SQVTM and ANQGSEA. CDR3 size: 15 residues.

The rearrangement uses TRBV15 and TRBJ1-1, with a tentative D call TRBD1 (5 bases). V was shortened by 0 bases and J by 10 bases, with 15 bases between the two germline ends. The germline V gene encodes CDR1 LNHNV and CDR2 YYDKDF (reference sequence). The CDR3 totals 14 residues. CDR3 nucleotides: TGTGCCACCAGCAGAGATCACGGCAGGGCGACAGCTTTCTTT. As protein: CATSRDHGRATAFF. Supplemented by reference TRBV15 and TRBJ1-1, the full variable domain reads DAMVIQNPRYQVTQFGKPVTLSCSQTLNHNVMYWYQQKSSQAPKLLFHYYDKDFNNEADTPDNFQSRRPNTSFCFLDIRSPGLGDTAMYLCATSRDHGRATAFFGQGTRLTVV.

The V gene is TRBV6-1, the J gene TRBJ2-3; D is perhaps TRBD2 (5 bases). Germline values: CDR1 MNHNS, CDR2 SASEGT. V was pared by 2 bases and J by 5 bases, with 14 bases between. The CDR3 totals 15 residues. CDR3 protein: CASSERDNHGDTQYF. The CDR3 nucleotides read TGTGCCAGCAGTGAACGGGATAACCACGGAGATACGCAGTATTTT.

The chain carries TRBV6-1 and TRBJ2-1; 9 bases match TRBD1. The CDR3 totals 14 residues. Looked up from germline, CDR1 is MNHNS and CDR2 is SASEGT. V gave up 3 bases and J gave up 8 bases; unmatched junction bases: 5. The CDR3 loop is CASSEDRGVDEQFF. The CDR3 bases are TGTGCCAGCAGTGAGGACAGGGGAGTGGATGAGCAGTTCTTC.

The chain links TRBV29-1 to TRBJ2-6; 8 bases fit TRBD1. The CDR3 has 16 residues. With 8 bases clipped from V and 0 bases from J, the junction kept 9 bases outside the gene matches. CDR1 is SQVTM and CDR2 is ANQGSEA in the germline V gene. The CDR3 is CSLEGQDHSGANVLTF. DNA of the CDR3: TGCAGCTTGGAGGGACAGGACCACTCTGGGGCCAACGTCCTGACTTTC. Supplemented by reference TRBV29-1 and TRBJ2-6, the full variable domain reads SAVISQKPSRDICQRGTSLTIQCQVDSQVTMMFWYRQQPGQSLTLIATANQGSEATYESGFVIDKFPISRPNLTFSTLTVSNMSPEDSSIYLCSLEGQDHSGANVLTFGAGSRLTVL.

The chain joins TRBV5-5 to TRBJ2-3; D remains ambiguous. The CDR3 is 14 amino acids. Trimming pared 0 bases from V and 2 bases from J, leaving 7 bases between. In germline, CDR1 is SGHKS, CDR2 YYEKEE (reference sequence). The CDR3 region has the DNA TGTGCCAGCAGCTTGGCACCACACACAGATACGCAGTATTTT. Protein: CASSLAPHTDTQYF.

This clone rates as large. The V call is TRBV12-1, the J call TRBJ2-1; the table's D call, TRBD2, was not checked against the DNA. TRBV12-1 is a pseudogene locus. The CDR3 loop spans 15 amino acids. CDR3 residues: CASSSGLAPPNEQFF. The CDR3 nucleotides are TGTGCCAGCAGCTCGGGACTAGCTCCTCCAAATGAGCAGTTCTTC.

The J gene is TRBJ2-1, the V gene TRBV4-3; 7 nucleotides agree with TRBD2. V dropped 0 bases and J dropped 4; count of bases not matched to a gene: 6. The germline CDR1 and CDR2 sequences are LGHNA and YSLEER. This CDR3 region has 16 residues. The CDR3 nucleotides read TGCGCCAGCAGCCAAGAGATGTGGGAGGGGTACAATGAGCAGTTCTTC. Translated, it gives CASSQEMWEGYNEQFF.

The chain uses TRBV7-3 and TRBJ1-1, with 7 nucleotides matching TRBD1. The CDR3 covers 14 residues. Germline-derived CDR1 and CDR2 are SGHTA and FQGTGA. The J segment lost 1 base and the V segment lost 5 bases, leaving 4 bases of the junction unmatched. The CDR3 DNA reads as TGTGCCAGCAGCCCCCAGGGGGGGAACACTGAAGCTTTCTTT. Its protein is CASSPQGGNTEAFF.

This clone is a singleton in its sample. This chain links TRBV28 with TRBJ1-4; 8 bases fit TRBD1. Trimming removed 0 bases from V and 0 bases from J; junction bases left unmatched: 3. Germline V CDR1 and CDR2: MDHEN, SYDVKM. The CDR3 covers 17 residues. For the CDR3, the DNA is TGTGCCAGCAGTTTATGGGGACAGGAATCAACTAATGAAAAACTGTTTTTT. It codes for CASSLWGQESTNEKLFF.

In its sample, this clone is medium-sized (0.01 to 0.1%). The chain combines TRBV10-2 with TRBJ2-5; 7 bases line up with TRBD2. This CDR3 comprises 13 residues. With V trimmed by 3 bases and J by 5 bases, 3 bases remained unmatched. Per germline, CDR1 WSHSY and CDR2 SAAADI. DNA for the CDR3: TGCGCCAGCAGTGACAGGGAGGGGGAGACCCAGTACTTC. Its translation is CASSDREGETQYF.

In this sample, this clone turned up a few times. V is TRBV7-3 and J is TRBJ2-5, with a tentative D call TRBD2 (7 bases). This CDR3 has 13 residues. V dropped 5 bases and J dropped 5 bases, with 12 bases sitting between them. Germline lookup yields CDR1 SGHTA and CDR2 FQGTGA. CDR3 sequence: CASSRGGGETQYF. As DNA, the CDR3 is TGTGCCAGCAGCCGCGGGGGCGGCGAGACCCAGTACTTC.

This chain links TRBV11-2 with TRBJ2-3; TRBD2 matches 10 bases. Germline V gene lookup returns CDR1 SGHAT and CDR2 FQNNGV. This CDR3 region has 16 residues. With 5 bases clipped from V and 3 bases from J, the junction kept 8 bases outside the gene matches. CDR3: CASSKGGLATTDTQYF. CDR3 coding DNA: TGTGCCAGCAGCAAGGGGGGACTAGCGACGACAGATACGCAGTATTTT.

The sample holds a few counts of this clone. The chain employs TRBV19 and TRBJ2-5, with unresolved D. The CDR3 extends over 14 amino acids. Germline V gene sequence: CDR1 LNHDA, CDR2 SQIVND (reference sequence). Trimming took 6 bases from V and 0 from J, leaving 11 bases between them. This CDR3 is CASRSTVYQETQYF. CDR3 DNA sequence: TGTGCCAGTAGGAGTACGGTGTACCAAGAGACCCAGTACTTC.

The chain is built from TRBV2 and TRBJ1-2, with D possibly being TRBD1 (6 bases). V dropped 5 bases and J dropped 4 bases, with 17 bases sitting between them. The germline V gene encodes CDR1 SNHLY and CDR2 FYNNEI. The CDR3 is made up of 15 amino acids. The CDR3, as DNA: TGTGCCAGCAGTCCCCGGACAGAGGGGAGCTATGGCTACACCTTC. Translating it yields CASSPRTEGSYGYTF. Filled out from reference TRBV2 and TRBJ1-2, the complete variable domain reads EPEVTQTPSHQVTQMGQEVILRCVPISNHLYFYWYRQILGQKVEFLVSFYNNEISEKSEIFDDQFSVERPDGSNFTLKIRSTKLEDSAMYFCASSPRTEGSYGYTFGSGTRLTVV.

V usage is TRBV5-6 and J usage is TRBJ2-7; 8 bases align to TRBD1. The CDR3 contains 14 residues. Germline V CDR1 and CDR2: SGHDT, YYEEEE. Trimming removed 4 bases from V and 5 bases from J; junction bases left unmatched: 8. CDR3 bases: TGTGCCAGCAGCGTGGACAGGGTTTCGGACGAGCAGTACGTC. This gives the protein CASSVDRVSDEQYV.

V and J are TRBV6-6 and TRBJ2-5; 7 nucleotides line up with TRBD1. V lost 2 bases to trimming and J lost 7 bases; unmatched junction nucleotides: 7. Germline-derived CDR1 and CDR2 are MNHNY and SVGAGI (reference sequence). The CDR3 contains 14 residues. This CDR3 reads CASSYLGQPGTQYF. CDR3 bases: TGTGCCAGCAGTTACCTGGGACAGCCAGGGACCCAGTACTTC.

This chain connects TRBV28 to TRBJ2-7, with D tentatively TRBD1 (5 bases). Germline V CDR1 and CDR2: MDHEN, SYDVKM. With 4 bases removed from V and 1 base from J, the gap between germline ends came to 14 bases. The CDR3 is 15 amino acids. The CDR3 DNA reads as TGTGCCAGCAGTTCATACCAGGGTTGGTCCTACGAGCAGTACTTC. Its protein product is CASSSYQGWSYEQYF. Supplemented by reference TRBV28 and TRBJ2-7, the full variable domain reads DVKVTQSSRYLVKRTGEKVFLECVQDMDHENMFWYRQDPGLGLRLIYFSYDVKMKEKGDIPEGYSVSREKKERFSLILESASTNQTSMYLCASSSYQGWSYEQYFGPGTRLTVT.

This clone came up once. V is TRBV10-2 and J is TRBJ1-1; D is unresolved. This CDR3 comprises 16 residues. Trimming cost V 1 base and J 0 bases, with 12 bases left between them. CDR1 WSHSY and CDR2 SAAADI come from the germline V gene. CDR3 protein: CASSEFPRLLNTEAFF. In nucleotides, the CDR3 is TGCGCCAGCAGTGAGTTCCCCCGACTACTGAACACTGAAGCTTTCTTT.

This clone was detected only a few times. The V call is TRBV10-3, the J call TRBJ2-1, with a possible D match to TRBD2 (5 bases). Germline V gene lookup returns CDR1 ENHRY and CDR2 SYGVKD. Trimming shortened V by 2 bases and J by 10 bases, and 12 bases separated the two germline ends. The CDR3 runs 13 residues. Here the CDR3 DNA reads TGTGCCATCAGTGAGCAGATCCGAGGGGAGCAGTTCTTC. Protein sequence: CAISEQIRGEQFF.

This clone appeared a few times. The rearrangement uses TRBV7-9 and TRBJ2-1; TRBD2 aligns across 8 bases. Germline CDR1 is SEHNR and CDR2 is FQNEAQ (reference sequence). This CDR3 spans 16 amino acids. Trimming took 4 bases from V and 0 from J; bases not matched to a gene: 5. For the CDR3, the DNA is TGTGCCAGCAGCTCTATAGCGGGAAGCTCCTACAATGAGCAGTTCTTC. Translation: CASSSIAGSSYNEQFF.

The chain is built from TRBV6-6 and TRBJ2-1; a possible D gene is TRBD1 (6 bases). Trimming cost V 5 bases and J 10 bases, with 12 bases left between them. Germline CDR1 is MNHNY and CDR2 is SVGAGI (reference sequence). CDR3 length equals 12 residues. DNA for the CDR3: TGTGCCAGCAGTACAGGGATTCGGGAGCAGTTCTTC. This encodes CASSTGIREQFF.

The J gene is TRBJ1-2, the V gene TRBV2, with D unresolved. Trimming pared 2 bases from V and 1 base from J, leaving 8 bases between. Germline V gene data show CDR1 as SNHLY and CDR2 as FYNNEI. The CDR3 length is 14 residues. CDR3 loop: CASSELEGNYGYTF. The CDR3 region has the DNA TGTGCCAGCAGTGAATTAGAGGGTAACTATGGCTACACCTTC. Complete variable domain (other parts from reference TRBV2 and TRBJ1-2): EPEVTQTPSHQVTQMGQEVILRCVPISNHLYFYWYRQILGQKVEFLVSFYNNEISEKSEIFDDQFSVERPDGSNFTLKIRSTKLEDSAMYFCASSELEGNYGYTFGSGTRLTVV.

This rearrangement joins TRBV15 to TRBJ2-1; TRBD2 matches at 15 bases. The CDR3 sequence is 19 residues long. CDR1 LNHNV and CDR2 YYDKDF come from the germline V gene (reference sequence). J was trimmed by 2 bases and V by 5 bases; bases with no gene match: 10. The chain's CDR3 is CATSEGGLAGGGPYNEQFF. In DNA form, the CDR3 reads TGTGCCACCAGCGAGGGCGGACTAGCGGGAGGGGGCCCCTACAATGAGCAGTTCTTC.

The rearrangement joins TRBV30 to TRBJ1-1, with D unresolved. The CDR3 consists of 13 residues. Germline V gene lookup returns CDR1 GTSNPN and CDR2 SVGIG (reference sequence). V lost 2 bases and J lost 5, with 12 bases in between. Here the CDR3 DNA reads TGTGCCTGGAGTTTTGGAGTGAGTACTGAAGCTTTCTTT. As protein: CAWSFGVSTEAFF.

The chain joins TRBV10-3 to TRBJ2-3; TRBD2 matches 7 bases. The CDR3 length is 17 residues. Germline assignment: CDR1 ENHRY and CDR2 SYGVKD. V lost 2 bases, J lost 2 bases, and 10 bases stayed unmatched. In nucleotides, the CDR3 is TGTGCCATCAGTGAGCGGGCTAGCGGAGGAACCACAGATACGCAGTATTTT. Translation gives CAISERASGGTTDTQYF.